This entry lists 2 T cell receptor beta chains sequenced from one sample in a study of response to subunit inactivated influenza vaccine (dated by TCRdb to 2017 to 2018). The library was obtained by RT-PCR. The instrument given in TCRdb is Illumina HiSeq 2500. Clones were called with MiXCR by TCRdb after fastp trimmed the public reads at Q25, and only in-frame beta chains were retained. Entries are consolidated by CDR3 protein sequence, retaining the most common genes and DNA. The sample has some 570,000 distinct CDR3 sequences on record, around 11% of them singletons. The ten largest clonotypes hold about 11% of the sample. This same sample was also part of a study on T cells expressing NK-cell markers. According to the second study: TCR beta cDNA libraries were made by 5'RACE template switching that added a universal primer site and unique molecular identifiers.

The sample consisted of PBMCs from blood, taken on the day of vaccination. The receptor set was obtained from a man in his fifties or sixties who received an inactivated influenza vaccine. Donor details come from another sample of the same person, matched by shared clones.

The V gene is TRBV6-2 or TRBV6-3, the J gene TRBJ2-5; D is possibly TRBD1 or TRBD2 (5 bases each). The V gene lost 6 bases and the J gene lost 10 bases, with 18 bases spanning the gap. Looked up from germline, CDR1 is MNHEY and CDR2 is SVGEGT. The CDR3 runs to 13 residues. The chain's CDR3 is CASRRDRALDQYF. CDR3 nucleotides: TGTGCCAGCAGAAGGGACCGAGCCCTTGACCAGTACTTC.

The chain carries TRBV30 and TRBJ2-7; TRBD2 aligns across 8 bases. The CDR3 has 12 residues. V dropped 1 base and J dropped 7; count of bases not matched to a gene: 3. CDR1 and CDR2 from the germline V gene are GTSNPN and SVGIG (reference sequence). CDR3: CAWSAIAGEQYF. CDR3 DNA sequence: TGTGCCTGGAGTGCGATAGCGGGGGAGCAGTACTTC. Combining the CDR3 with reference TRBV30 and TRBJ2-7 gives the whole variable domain SQTIHQWPATLVQPVGSPLSLECTVEGTSNPNLYWYRQAAGRGLQLLFYSVGIGQISSEVPQNLSASRPQDRQFILSSKKLLLSDSGFYLCAWSAIAGEQYFGPGTRLTVT.